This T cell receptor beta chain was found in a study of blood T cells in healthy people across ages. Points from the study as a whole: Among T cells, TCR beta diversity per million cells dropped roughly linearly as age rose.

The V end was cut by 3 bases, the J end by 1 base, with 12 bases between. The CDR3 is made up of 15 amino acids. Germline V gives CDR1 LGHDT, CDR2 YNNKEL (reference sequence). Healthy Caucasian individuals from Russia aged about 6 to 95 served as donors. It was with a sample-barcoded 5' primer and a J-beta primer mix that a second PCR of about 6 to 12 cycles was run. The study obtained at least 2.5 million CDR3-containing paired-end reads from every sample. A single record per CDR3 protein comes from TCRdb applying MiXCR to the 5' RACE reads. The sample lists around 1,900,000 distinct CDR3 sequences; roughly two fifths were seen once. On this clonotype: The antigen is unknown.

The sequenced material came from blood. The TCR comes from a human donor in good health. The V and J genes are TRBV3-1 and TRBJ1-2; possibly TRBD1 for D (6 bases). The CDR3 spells CASSHFAQGNYGYTF. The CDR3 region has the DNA TGTGCCAGCAGCCACTTCGCACAGGGTAACTATGGCTACACCTTC.